Described below is a single T cell receptor beta chain sequence and its context. This entry comes from a study of blood T cell repertoires in COVID-19. In the original analysis: Amplified reference gene primers provided the basis for estimating nucleated cell counts. Profiled with immunoSEQ multiplex PCR; TCRdb holds only in-frame clones, not every one. V, J and clone size are those of that table, while D and trimming were read from the DNA. The sample holds a few hundred thousand clones, 90% seen once. The CDR3 is made up of 16 amino acids. The J segment lost 8 bases and the V segment lost 3 bases, leaving 15 bases of the junction unmatched.

The TCR comes from a young woman with acute COVID-19. The chain couples TRBV23-1 to TRBJ1-1; 7 bases line up with TRBD1. TRBV23-1 carries the ORF label, with uncertain function. The sequenced sample consisted of PBMCs or T cells enriched from blood (not recorded which). CDR3 amino acids: CASSQCPGQWREEAFF. CDR3 DNA: TGCGCCAGCAGTCAGTGTCCGGGACAGTGGAGAGAGGAAGCTTTCTTT.